Following are 4 T cell receptor beta chains from one sample sequenced in a study of radiotherapy plus CTLA-4 blockade in lung cancer. Produced via immunoSEQ multiplex PCR; TCRdb's table is partial and in-frame only. The top ten clones hold around 2.7% of a sample with over 85,000 clones, 60% to 75% of them seen once. Source: peripheral blood, taken from a patient treated with radiotherapy plus ipilimumab. The source of these receptors is a human donor with non-small cell lung cancer who had a partial response to radiotherapy plus ipilimumab. Some clones in this sample may be carry-over from other donors' samples.

Turning to this clone: A read error is likely here: a far larger clone is one base away. Since no conserved phenylalanine or tryptophan closes the CDR3, a read error is the likely cause. This sequence joins TRBV7-9 and TRBJ2-7; tentatively, D is TRBD2 (5 bases). CDR1 and CDR2 (germline): SEHNR, FQNEAQ (reference sequence). The CDR3 spans 16 residues. V was shortened by 1 base and J by 0 bases, with 13 bases between the two germline ends. The CDR3 DNA is TGTGCCAGCAGCTTAGTTGGTAGCGTAGGCTCCTACGAGCAGTACCTC. Translated: CASSLVGSVGSYEQYL.

The chain uses TRBV7-2 and TRBJ1-2, with D perhaps matching TRBD1 (5 bases). The V gene lost 5 bases and the J gene lost 6 bases, with 19 bases spanning the gap. Germline V CDR1 and CDR2: SGHTA, FQGNSA. This CDR3 has 15 residues. CDR3 bases: TGTGCCAGCAGCAAAACCCGGGGGGGGGAGGATGGCTACACCTTC. It codes for CASSKTRGGEDGYTF.

There are a few counts of this clone. The chain joins TRBV10-3 to TRBJ1-1; D call uncertain. Trimming took off 2 bases at V and 1 base at J, with 5 bases between the two ends. The CDR3 extends over 13 amino acids. Germline V gene sequence: CDR1 ENHRY, CDR2 SYGVKD. CDR3 region: CAISEGENTEAFF. As DNA, the CDR3 is TGTGCCATCAGTGAGGGAGAGAACACTGAAGCTTTCTTT.

The chain combines TRBV7-3 with TRBJ2-3; no reliable D call. V was trimmed by 3 bases and J by 4 bases, leaving 11 bases between them. Germline V gene data show CDR1 as SGHTA and CDR2 as FQGTGA. There are 14 residues in the CDR3. This CDR3 reads CASSLDPGADTQYF. Here the CDR3 DNA reads TGTGCCAGCAGCTTGGATCCGGGTGCAGATACGCAGTATTTT.